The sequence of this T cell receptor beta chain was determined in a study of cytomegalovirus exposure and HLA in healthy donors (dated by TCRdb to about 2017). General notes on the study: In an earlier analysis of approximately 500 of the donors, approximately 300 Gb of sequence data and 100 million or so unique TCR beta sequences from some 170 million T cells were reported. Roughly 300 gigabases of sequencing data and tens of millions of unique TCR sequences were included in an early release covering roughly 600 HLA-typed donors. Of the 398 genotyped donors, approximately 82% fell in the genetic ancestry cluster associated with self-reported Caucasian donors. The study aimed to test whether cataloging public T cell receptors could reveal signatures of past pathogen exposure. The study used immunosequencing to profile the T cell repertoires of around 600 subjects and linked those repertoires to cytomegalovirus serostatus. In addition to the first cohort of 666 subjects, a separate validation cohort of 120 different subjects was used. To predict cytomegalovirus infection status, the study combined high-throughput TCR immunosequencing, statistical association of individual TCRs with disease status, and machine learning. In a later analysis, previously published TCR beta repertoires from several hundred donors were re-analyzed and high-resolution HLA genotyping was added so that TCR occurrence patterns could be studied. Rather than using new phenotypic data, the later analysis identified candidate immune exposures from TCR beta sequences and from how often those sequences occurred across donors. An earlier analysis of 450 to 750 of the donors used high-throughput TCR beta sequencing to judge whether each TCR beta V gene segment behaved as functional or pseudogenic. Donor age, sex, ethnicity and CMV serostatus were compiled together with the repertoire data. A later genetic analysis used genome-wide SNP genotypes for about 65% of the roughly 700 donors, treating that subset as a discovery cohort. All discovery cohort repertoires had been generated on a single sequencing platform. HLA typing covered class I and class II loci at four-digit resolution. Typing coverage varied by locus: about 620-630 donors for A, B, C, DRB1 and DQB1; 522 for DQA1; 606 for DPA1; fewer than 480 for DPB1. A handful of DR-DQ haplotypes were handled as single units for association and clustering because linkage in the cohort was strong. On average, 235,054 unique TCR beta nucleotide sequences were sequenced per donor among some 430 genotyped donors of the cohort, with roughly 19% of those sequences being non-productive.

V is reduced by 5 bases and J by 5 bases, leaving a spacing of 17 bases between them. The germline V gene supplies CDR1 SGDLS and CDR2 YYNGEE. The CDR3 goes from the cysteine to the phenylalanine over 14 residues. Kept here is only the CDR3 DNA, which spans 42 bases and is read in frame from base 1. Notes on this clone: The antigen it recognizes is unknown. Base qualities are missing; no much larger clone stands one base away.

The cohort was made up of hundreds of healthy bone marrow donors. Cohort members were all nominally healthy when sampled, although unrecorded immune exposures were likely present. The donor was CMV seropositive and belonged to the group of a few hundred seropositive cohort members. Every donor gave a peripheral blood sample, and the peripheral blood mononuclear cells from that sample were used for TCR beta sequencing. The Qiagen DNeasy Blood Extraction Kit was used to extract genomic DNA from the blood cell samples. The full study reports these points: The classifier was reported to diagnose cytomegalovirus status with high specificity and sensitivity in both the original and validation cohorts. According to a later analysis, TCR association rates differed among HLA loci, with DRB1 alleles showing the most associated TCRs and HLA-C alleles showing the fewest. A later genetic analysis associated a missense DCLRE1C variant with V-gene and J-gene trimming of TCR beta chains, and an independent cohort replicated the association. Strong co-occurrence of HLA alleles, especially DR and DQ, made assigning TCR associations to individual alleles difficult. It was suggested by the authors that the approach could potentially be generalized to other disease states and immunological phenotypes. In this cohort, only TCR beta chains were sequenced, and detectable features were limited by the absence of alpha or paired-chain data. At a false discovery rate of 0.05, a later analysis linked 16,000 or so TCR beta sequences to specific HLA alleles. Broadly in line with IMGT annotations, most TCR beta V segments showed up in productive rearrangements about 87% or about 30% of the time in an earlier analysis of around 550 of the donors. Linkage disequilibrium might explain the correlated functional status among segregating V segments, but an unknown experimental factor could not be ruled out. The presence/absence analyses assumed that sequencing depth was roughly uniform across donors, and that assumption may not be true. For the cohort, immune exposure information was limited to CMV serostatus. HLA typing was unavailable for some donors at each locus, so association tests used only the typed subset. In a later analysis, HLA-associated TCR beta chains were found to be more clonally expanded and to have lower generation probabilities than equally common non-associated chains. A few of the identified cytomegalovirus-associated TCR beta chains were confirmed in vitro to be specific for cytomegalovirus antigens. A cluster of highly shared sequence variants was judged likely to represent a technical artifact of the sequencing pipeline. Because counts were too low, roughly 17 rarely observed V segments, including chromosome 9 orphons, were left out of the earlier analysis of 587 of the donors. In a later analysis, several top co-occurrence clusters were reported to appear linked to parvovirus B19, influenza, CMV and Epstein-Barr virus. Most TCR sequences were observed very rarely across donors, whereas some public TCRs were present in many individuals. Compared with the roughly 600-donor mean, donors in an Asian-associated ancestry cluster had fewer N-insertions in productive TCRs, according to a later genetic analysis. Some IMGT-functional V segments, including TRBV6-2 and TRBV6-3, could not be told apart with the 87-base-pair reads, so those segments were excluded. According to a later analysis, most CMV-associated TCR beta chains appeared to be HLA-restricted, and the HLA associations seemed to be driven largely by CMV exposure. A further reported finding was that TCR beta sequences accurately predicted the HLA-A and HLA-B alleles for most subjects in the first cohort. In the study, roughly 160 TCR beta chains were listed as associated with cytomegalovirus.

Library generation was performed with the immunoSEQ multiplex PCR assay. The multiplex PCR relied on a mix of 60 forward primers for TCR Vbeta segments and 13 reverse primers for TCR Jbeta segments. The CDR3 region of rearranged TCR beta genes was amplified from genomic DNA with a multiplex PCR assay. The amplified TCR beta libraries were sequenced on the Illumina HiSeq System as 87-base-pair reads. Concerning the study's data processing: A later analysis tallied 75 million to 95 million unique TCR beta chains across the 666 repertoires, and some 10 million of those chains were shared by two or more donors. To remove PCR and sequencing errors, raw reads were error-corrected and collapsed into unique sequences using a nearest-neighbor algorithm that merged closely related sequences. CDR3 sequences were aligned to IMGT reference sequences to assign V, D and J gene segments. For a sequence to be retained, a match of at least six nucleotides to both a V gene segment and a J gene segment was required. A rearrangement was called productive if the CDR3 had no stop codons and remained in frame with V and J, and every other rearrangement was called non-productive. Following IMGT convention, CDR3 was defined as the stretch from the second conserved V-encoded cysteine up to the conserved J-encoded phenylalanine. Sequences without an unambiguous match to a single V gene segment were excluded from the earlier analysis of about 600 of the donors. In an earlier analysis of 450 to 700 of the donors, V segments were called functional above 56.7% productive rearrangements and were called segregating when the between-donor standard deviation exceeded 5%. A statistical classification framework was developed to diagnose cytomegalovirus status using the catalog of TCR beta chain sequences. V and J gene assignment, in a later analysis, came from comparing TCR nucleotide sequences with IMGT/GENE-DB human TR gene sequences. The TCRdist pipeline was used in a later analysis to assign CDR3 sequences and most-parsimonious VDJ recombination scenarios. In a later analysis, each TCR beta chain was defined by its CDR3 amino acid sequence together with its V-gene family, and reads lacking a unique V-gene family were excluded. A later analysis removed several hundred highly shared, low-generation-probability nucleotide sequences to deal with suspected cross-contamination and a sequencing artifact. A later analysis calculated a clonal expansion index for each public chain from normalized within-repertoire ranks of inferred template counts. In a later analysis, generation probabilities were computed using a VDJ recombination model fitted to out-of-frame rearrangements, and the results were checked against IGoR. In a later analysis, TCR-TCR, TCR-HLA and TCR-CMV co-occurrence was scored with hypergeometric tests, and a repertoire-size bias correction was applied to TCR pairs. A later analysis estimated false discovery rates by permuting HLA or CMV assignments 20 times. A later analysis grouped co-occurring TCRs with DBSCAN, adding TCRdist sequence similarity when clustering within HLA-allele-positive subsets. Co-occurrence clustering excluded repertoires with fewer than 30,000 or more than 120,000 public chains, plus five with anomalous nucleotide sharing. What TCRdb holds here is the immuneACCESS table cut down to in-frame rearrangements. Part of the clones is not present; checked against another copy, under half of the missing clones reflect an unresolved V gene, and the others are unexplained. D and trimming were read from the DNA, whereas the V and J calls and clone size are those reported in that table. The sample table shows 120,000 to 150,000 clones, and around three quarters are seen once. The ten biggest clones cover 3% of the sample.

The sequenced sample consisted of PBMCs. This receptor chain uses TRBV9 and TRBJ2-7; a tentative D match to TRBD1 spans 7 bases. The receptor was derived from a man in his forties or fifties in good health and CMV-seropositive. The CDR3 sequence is CASSPDREADEQYF. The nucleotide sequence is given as TGTGCCAGCAGTCCTGACAGGGAGGCCGACGAGCAGTACTTC.